Following are 17 T cell receptor beta chains from one sample sequenced in a study of blood T cell repertoires in COVID-19. Repertoires were generated with immunoSEQ multiplex PCR, while TCRdb's copy carries only in-frame clones and drops some. The data show fewer than 65,000 clones, 80% to 90% seen once. Sequenced material: peripheral blood. The receptors stem from a woman aged 60-75 years with COVID-19, enrolled during active disease.

The chain has TRBV7-2 and TRBJ2-7; 9 bases map to TRBD2. Germline values: CDR1 SGHTA, CDR2 FQGNSA. There are 17 residues in the CDR3. Trimming cost V 4 bases and J 6 bases; bases outside gene matches: 16. CDR3 in amino acids: CASSSGPTGTSSSEQYF. For the CDR3, the DNA is TGTGCCAGCAGCTCGGGGCCTACCGGGACTAGCTCGTCCGAGCAGTACTTC.

The rearrangement joins TRBV6-2 or TRBV6-3 to TRBJ2-7; D perhaps matches TRBD1 (6 bases). Germline lookup yields CDR1 MNHEY and CDR2 SVGEGT. The V and J ends lost 0 bases and 3 bases respectively, with 15 bases between them. The CDR3 totals 16 residues. CDR3: CASSYSPGTGSYEQYF. CDR3 nucleotides: TGTGCCAGCAGTTACTCCCCAGGCACAGGGAGCTACGAGCAGTACTTC.

A single count supports this clone. The V call is TRBV9, the J call TRBJ2-4; D remains unclear. Trimming shortened V by 0 bases and J by 7 bases, and 17 bases separated the two germline ends. CDR3 length: 16 amino acids. Germline loops: CDR1 SGDLS, CDR2 YYNGEE. The CDR3 DNA reads as TGTGCCAGCAGCGTAGAGGAATGGAGTCTCCTTAACATTCAGTACTTC. Amino acid sequence: CASSVEEWSLLNIQYF.

This chain links TRBV19 with TRBJ1-2; 7 nucleotides match TRBD1. V gave up 10 bases and J gave up 3 bases; unmatched junction bases: 8. Germline V gene sequence: CDR1 LNHDA, CDR2 SQIVND (reference sequence). The CDR3 is made up of 13 amino acids. The CDR3 sequence: CATSRDSYYGYTF. DNA of the CDR3: TGTGCCACAAGCAGGGACAGCTACTATGGCTACACCTTC.

This chain uses TRBV6-4 with TRBJ2-5, with 12 bases that match TRBD2. Losses at the gene ends were 6 bases for V and 4 bases for J; bases not matched to a gene: 9. Germline lookup yields CDR1 MRHNA and CDR2 SNTAGT. The CDR3 length is 16 residues. The CDR3 coding sequence is TGTGCCAGCAGGGAGGCTAGCGGGAGGGCCGCAGAGACCCAGTACTTC. Residues: CASREASGRAAETQYF.

The chain recombines TRBV4-3 with TRBJ2-3; TRBD1 matches 8 bases. This CDR3 has 15 residues. CDR1 and CDR2 from the germline V gene are LGHNA and YSLEER. V shed 3 bases and J 3 bases; nucleotides not matched to a gene: 5. CDR3 loop: CASSHTGGWTDTQYF. For the CDR3, the DNA is TGCGCCAGCAGCCATACAGGGGGTTGGACAGATACGCAGTATTTT.

CDR3: CASSFEGNEQFF. In DNA, the CDR3 is TGTGCCAGCAGTTTTGAGGGAAATGAGCAGTTCTTC. V is TRBV28 and J is TRBJ2-1, with a weak D call TRBD2 (5 bases). Germline V gives CDR1 MDHEN, CDR2 SYDVKM. This CDR3 has 12 amino acids. V lost 3 bases, J lost 7 bases, and 7 bases lay in between.

The chain uses TRBV29-1 and TRBJ2-1, with TRBD2 matching 9 bases. Per germline, CDR1 SQVTM and CDR2 ANQGSEA. V gave up 7 bases and J gave up 6 bases; unmatched junction bases: 10. The CDR3 extends over 14 amino acids. CDR3 amino acids: CSGLAGEPVNEQFF. CDR3 nucleotides: TGCAGCGGTTTAGCGGGAGAGCCTGTCAATGAGCAGTTCTTC.

The chain carries TRBV27 and TRBJ1-1; no definite D call. Germline CDR1 is MNHEY and CDR2 is SMNVEV (reference sequence). The CDR3 consists of 11 residues. The ends were cut back, 3 bases at V and 7 bases at J, with 6 bases in the middle. The CDR3 region has the DNA TGTGCCAGCAGTTTCAGGAATGAAGCTTTCTTT. Translating it yields CASSFRNEAFF.

The chain has TRBV30 and TRBJ1-1; 7 bases fit TRBD1. There are 13 residues in the CDR3. V was clipped by 3 bases and J by 5 bases; unmatched bases: 6. Per germline, CDR1 GTSNPN and CDR2 SVGIG (reference sequence). CDR3 DNA: TGTGCCTGGAGCGCAGGGGGTAATACTGAAGCTTTCTTT. The encoded protein is CAWSAGGNTEAFF.

The chain links TRBV4-1 to TRBJ2-5; 12 bases map to TRBD2. Germline V gene data show CDR1 as MGHRA and CDR2 as YSYEKL. V dropped 2 bases and J dropped 5; count of bases not matched to a gene: 15. The CDR3 is made up of 19 amino acids. CDR3 nucleotides: TGCGCCAGCAGCCAAAGGACTGGACTAGCGGGAAAAATAGTCGAGACCCAGTACTTC. Translated: CASSQRTGLAGKIVETQYF.

The V gene is TRBV5-6, the J gene TRBJ1-2; D might be TRBD1 (6 bases). This CDR3 is built from 13 residues. V dropped 4 bases and J dropped 5 bases, with 12 bases sitting between them. Germline CDR1 reads SGHDT; CDR2 reads YYEEEE. The DNA for the CDR3 is TGTGCCAGCAGCCCAAGAACAGGGTATGGCTACACCTTC. Its protein is CASSPRTGYGYTF.

The genes are TRBV20-1 and TRBJ2-5; D ambiguous. Germline V gene sequence: CDR1 DFQATT, CDR2 SNEGSKA (reference sequence). This CDR3 is built from 11 residues. The V end lost 3 bases, the J end lost 5 bases, and 7 bases lay between the germline ends. As DNA, the CDR3 is TGCAGTGCTAGGCTACCGGAGACCCAGTACTTC. It yields the protein CSARLPETQYF.

The chain links TRBV11-3 to TRBJ2-1; D may be TRBD2 (6 bases). The CDR3 spans 14 residues. The V gene's germline CDR1 is SGHNT and CDR2 YENEEA. Between the trimmed V and J ends, which lost 5 bases and 6 bases, there was a span of 14 bases. CDR3 sequence: CASSVTARGNEQFF. The CDR3 nucleotides are TGTGCCAGCAGCGTTACGGCGCGGGGCAATGAGCAGTTCTTC. Full variable domain (remainder filled in from reference TRBV11-3 and TRBJ2-1): EAGVVQSPRYKIIEKKQPVAFWCNPISGHNTLYWYLQNLGQGPELLIRYENEEAVDDSQLPKDRFSAERLKGVDSTLKIQPAELGDSAVYLCASSVTARGNEQFFGPGTRLTVL.

V usage is TRBV13 and J usage is TRBJ1-3; D remains unclear. V lost 1 base and J 7 bases, leaving 8 bases between the germline ends. The CDR3 sequence is 13 residues long. Germline V gene data show CDR1 as PRHDT and CDR2 as FYEKMQ (reference sequence). The CDR3 nucleotides are TGTGCCAGCAGCTTAGACAGTGGGAACACCATATATTTT. This translates into CASSLDSGNTIYF.

The rearrangement links TRBV23-1 to TRBJ1-2; 11 bases align to TRBD1. TRBV23-1 qualifies as an ORF whose function is uncertain. V trimming: 8 bases; J trimming: 4 bases; junction bases outside the gene matches: 9. The CDR3 sequence is 15 residues long. The chain's CDR3 is CASGTGGNWVYGYTF. CDR3 DNA: TGCGCCAGCGGGACAGGGGGAAACTGGGTCTATGGCTACACCTTC.

The rearrangement joins TRBV10-3 to TRBJ2-1; D possibly corresponds to TRBD2 (6 bases). The V and J ends lost 6 bases and 5 bases respectively, with 8 bases between them. The CDR3 is 12 amino acids. The V gene's germline CDR1 is ENHRY and CDR2 SYGVKD. DNA for the CDR3: TGTGCCATCAGGGGACTTGACAATGAGCAGTTCTTC. Its protein is CAIRGLDNEQFF.